A single T cell receptor (beta chain) is shown here with its context. Profiling relied on immunoSEQ multiplex PCR, and the TCRdb table lists in-frame clones only, not all of them. The table has around 150,000 clones, 84% seen once. This entry belongs to a study of blood T cell repertoires in COVID-19. V gave up 4 bases and J gave up 7 bases, with 9 bases separating them. The germline V gene encodes CDR1 KGHDR and CDR2 SFDVKD. The CDR3 consists of 12 residues. This receptor was identified in a woman of 80 years or more with acute or convalescent COVID-19. The chain has TRBV24-1 and TRBJ1-1; D uncertain. Sequenced: peripheral blood. This chain's CDR3 is CATSDGTREAFF. The CDR3 DNA sequence: TGTGCCACCAGTGACGGTACCCGTGAAGCTTTCTTT.